This TCR beta chain was recovered during a study of a mutant IDH1 vaccine in newly diagnosed glioma. Regarding this clone: Its target is unknown.

Time point meaning: week 47, end of study. A 20-mer mutant IDH1 peptide at 300 ug was injected subcutaneously with topical imiquimod. Measured with immunoSEQ multiplex PCR; TCRdb has only the in-frame clones, and not every one. The sample contains some 50,000 clones, less than 75% of which appear only once. General study results and limits: Seemingly, top peripheral T cell clonotype changes bore no relation to pseudoprogression.

Germline V CDR1 and CDR2: MNHEY, SVGAGI. The CDR3 runs 12 residues. Germline trimming cut 9 bases from V and 8 bases from J; bases unmatched to any gene: 7. This sample comprised peripheral blood mononuclear cells (PBMCs), obtained from a glioma patient whose treatment included an IDH1 peptide vaccine. The rearrangement joins TRBV6-5 to TRBJ1-2; TRBD1 agrees at 9 bases. The source is a man aged 35-49 years with glioma. Some clones in this sample may be carry-over from other donors' samples. CDR3 amino acids: CASYTGGRGYTF. DNA for the CDR3: TGTGCCAGTTACACAGGGGGCAGGGGCTACACCTTC.